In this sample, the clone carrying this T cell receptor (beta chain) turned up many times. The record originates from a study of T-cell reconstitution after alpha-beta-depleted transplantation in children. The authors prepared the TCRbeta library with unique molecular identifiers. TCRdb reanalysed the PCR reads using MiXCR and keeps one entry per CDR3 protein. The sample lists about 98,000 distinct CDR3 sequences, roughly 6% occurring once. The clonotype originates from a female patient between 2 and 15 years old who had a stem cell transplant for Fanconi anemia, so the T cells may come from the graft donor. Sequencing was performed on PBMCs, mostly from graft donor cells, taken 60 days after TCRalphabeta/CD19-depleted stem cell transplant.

CDR3 coding DNA: TGTGCCAGCAGCGAGACCGGGACAGGGAACACCGGGGAGCTGTTTTTT. Translation gives CASSETGTGNTGELFF. The chain links TRBV7-9 to TRBJ2-2, with 8 bases lining up with TRBD1. This CDR3 contains 16 residues. Per germline, CDR1 SEHNR and CDR2 FQNEAQ (reference sequence). The V segment lost 5 bases and the J segment 1 base; nucleotides outside the gene matches: 6.